This T cell receptor (beta chain) emerged from a study of blood T cell repertoires in COVID-19. Only in-frame clones appear in the TCRdb table, and some are missing; sequencing was by immunoSEQ multiplex PCR. The sample records 200,000 to 250,000 clones, 65% to 90% being singletons. Unmatched junction bases numbered 1, after V lost 6 bases and J lost 5 bases. Germline CDR1 is WSHSY and CDR2 is SAAADI. The length of the CDR3 is 14 residues. The chain joins TRBV10-2 to TRBJ2-2; TRBD1 matches 12 bases. The sample was PBMCs or T cells enriched from blood (not recorded which). This clonotype originated in a woman under 40 who had been exposed to COVID-19. In DNA, the CDR3 is TGCGCCAGCAGGGGACAGGGGGCAACCGGGGAGCTGTTTTTT. It is translated as CASRGQGATGELFF.